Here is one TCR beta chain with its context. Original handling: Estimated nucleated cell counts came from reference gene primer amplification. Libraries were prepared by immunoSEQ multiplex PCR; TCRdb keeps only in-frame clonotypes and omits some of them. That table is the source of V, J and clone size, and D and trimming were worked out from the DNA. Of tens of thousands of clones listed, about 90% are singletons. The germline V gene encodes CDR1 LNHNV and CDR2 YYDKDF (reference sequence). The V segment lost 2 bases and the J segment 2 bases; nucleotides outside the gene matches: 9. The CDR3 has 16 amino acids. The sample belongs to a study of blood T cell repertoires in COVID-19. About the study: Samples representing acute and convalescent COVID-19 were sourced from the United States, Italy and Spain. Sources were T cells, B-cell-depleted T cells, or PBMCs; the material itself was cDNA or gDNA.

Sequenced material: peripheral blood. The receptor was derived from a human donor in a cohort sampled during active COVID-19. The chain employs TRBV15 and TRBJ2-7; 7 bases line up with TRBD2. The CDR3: CATSRLGGTKAYEQYF. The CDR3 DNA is TGTGCCACCAGCAGATTGGGGGGGACGAAAGCCTACGAGCAGTACTTC.